This passage covers 9 T cell receptor beta chains from one sample sequenced in a study of blood T cell repertoires in COVID-19. Sequencing used immunoSEQ multiplex PCR; TCRdb keeps in-frame clones, though not all of them. The sample lists about 170,000 clones; around 82% were seen once. Specimen: peripheral blood. These receptors all come from a man aged 70 or older with active or convalescent COVID-19.

This rearrangement joins TRBV7-2 to TRBJ2-5; TRBD1 agrees at 12 bases. With 4 bases clipped from V and 4 bases from J, the junction kept 4 bases outside the gene matches. Germline V gene data show CDR1 as SGHTA and CDR2 as FQGNSA. This CDR3 has 15 amino acids. The CDR3 DNA reads TGTGCCAGCAGCTCTCGGGACAGGGGGCCAGAGACCCAGTACTTC. Residues: CASSSRDRGPETQYF.

The chain joins TRBV30 to TRBJ1-2, with 8 bases matching TRBD1. The CDR3 spans 13 residues. The V and J ends lost 5 bases and 2 bases, in that order; junction bases with no gene match: 4. The germline CDR1 and CDR2 sequences are GTSNPN and SVGIG (reference sequence). This CDR3 is CAWWTGQNYGYTF. In DNA, the CDR3 is TGTGCCTGGTGGACAGGGCAGAACTATGGCTACACCTTC.

The V and J genes are TRBV10-3 and TRBJ2-3; 7 bases line up with TRBD1. The ends lost 5 bases at V and 4 bases at J; junction bases unmatched: 6. This CDR3 spans 14 amino acids. Germline lookup yields CDR1 ENHRY and CDR2 SYGVKD. CDR3 nucleotides: TGTGCCATCAGTTCGACAGGGCGGGCAGATACGCAGTATTTT. Translated, it gives CAISSTGRADTQYF.

The CDR3 loop reads CASSARLAGGPIHEQFF. CDR3 DNA sequence: TGTGCCAGCAGCGCCCGACTAGCGGGGGGGCCGATCCATGAGCAGTTCTTC. The V gene is TRBV7-8, the J gene TRBJ2-1, with 14 nucleotides matching TRBD2. Losses at the gene ends were 5 bases for V and 8 bases for J; bases not matched to a gene: 11. The V gene's germline CDR1 is SGHVS and CDR2 FQNEAQ. The CDR3 covers 17 residues.

The chain has TRBV27 and TRBJ2-7; perhaps TRBD2 as D (5 bases). V was cut by 6 bases and J by 2 bases, with 14 bases left in between. Germline V gene data show CDR1 as MNHEY and CDR2 as SMNVEV (reference sequence). The CDR3 loop spans 14 amino acids. CDR3 sequence: CASRRRVSTYEQYF. CDR3 bases: TGTGCCAGCAGGCGGCGGGTCAGCACCTACGAGCAGTACTTC.

The chain joins TRBV2 to TRBJ2-5; 8 bases agree with TRBD2. V lost 2 bases to trimming and J lost 4 bases; unmatched junction nucleotides: 6. Germline assignment: CDR1 SNHLY and CDR2 FYNNEI. CDR3 length: 15 amino acids. Here the CDR3 reads CASSENRGGPETQYF. CDR3 DNA: TGTGCCAGCAGTGAAAACCGGGGGGGCCCAGAGACCCAGTACTTC.

DNA for the CDR3: TGTGCCAGCAGCTTAACGACGGGTGGGGGCTACACCTTC. The encoded protein is CASSLTTGGGYTF. The V and J genes are TRBV11-2 and TRBJ1-2; D remains unclear. V was shortened by 2 bases and J by 8 bases, with 12 bases between the two germline ends. CDR1 SGHAT and CDR2 FQNNGV come from the germline V gene. The CDR3 totals 13 residues.

The rearrangement joins TRBV11-2 to TRBJ1-1; D uncertain. This CDR3 region has 14 residues. CDR1 and CDR2 from the germline V gene are SGHAT and FQNNGV. V dropped 2 bases and J dropped 1 base, with 8 bases sitting between them. This chain's CDR3 is CASSLSLGNTEAFF. The CDR3 DNA follows: TGTGCCAGCAGCTTAAGTCTCGGGAACACTGAAGCTTTCTTT.

The chain joins TRBV18 to TRBJ2-1; TRBD1 matches 8 bases. The CDR3 extends over 16 amino acids. Germline V gene lookup returns CDR1 KGHSH and CDR2 LQKENI. V was pared by 4 bases and J by 6 bases, with 11 bases of the junction left unmatched. This CDR3 reads CASSQPSHRGSNEQFF. The CDR3, as DNA: TGTGCCAGCTCACAACCTTCCCACAGGGGGAGCAATGAGCAGTTCTTC.